Listed below are T cell receptor beta chains from one sample, sequenced in a study of T cells in Graves' hyperthyroidism and ophthalmopathy. Via MiXCR, TCRdb re-called the multiplex PCR reads, giving one row per CDR3 protein. The sample has about 700,000 distinct CDR3 sequences, approximately 14% seen once. The specimen sequenced was blood. These TCRs come from a woman aged 18-30 years with Graves' hyperthyroidism. Both conserved end residues are trimmed from each CDR3. D genes are given only for firm matches. Expanded clones get a size class; other rows say once, few or many, or leave the size out.

d_gene	v_gene	j_gene	abundance	CDR3aa
.	TRBV4-2	TRBJ1-1	once	ASSQLGFMNTEAF
.	TRBV28	TRBJ2-1	many	ASSDRSYNEQF
TRBD1	TRBV18	TRBJ2-3	few	ASSLQGMDTQY
TRBD1	TRBV2	TRBJ2-7	many	ASSEDRGSYEQY
TRBD2	TRBV29-1	TRBJ2-1	many	SVDKGNRLAGRNNEQF
.	TRBV28	TRBJ2-1	.	ASSFSTIYNEQF
.	TRBV15	TRBJ2-7	few	ATSRGGGGGNYEQY
TRBD2	TRBV28	TRBJ2-7	many	ASRPGTKASYEQY
.	TRBV2	TRBJ2-1	many	ASSPNSNNEQF
.	TRBV30	TRBJ1-2	many	AWSVRGYGYT
.	TRBV15	TRBJ1-2	many	ATSSIRDYGYT
.	TRBV12-3/TRBV12-4	TRBJ1-5	few	ASLGQTHQPQH
.	TRBV5-6	TRBJ2-5	.	ASTQIRIFQETQY
TRBD1	TRBV4-1	TRBJ2-7	many	ASSPIKGDRTYEQY
TRBD2	TRBV5-6	TRBJ2-1	many	ASSLEMREGVDEQF
.	TRBV12-3/TRBV12-4	TRBJ1-2	many	ASSPGRTNYGYT
.	TRBV2	TRBJ1-5	.	ASTLLGQSNQPQH
.	TRBV11-2	TRBJ2-1	many	ASSLKYVGIDEQF
.	TRBV19	TRBJ2-5	.	ASSSDTDVEETQY
TRBD2	TRBV7-9	TRBJ2-1	many	ASSPRSLAGYNEQF
TRBD1	TRBV28	TRBJ2-2	.	ASSLRTGGGTGELF
.	TRBV6-1	TRBJ1-5	few	ASSSYGGQGNQPQH
TRBD2	TRBV20-1	TRBJ2-7	many	SARAKTSGRDEQY
.	TRBV6-9	TRBJ2-1	few	ASSWVPTSYYNEQF
.	TRBV28	TRBJ1-1	many	ASSLVPQGAF
TRBD1	TRBV15	TRBJ1-2	.	ATSKDRGPYNYGYT
.	TRBV18	TRBJ1-1	many	ASSPDIGTEAF
TRBD1	TRBV13	TRBJ2-7	many	ASSSDRGFSSYEQY
.	TRBV5-5	TRBJ1-4	few	ASSRSLGWIGEKLF
.	TRBV27	TRBJ1-5	.	ASSSGQIYQPQH
.	TRBV12-3/TRBV12-4	TRBJ1-6	many	ASSNKANSPLH
TRBD2	TRBV27	TRBJ2-1	many	ASSPRRAGGSYNEQF
TRBD1	TRBV28	TRBJ1-2	many	ASSLPDRVYGYT
.	TRBV18	TRBJ2-1	many	ASSPPRGGGGHEQF
TRBD1	TRBV18	TRBJ2-7	many	ASSPGTGYHEQY
.	TRBV29-1	TRBJ1-1	.	SVRGREGLAF
TRBD1	TRBV4-1	TRBJ2-3	few	ASSRRDRGYTDTQY
TRBD1	TRBV6-1	TRBJ1-5	few	ASSPTGGEPQH
TRBD1	TRBV2	TRBJ2-7	.	ASSSPGQEYEQY
.	TRBV28	TRBJ2-1	many	ASRTPWGFNEQF
.	TRBV5-4	TRBJ2-3	many	ASSSRDSDTQY
TRBD2	TRBV7-2	TRBJ2-1	many	ASSPYLADEQF
.	TRBV10-3	TRBJ1-3	.	AISPGVTGNTIY
.	TRBV5-1	TRBJ2-7	.	ASSLGGRGFDEQY
TRBD2	TRBV5-1	TRBJ2-1	few	ASSLYLAGEDEQF
.	TRBV27	TRBJ1-5	many	ASSIWGNQPQH
TRBD2	TRBV20-1	TRBJ2-1	.	SARDLLAGVENEQF
TRBD1	TRBV6-1	TRBJ1-1	many	ASSKGQGLNTEAF
TRBD2	TRBV10-1	TRBJ2-7	few	ASRGGRRQY
TRBD1	TRBV6-1	TRBJ2-7	many	ASTGTGAYEQY